This T cell receptor beta chain was captured in a study of T-cell reconstitution after alpha-beta-depleted transplantation in children. The V end lost 1 base, the J end lost 3 bases, and 7 bases lay between the germline ends. The CDR3 spans 13 residues. A library of TCRbeta sequences, prepared with unique molecular identifiers, was generated. TCRdb reprocessed the PCR reads with MiXCR, giving one entry per CDR3 protein. The sample includes 300,000 to 350,000 distinct CDR3 sequences, more than 20% of them seen just once. This clonotype was detected many times. Sequenced material: PBMCs, mostly from graft donor cells, taken 180 days after TCRalphabeta/CD19-depleted stem cell transplant. This sequence joins TRBV12-3 or TRBV12-4 and TRBJ2-7, with D hard to call. The TCR originated in a male patient under 18 who had a stem cell transplant for acute lymphoblastic leukemia, so the T cells may come from the graft donor. Here the CDR3 reads CASSLVDFYEQYF. The CDR3 DNA follows: TGTGCCAGCAGTTTAGTTGACTTCTACGAGCAGTACTTC.